A single sample is the source of the 21 T cell receptor beta chains below, sequenced in a study of T cell repertoires in cytomegalovirus infection. Via MiXCR, TCRdb re-called the reads, giving one row per CDR3 protein. The table shows fewer than 1,000,000 distinct CDR3 sequences, with 31% occurring only once. These receptors have no known antigen. The source material was cultured CD8+ T cells from PBMCs, sampled from culture after CMV antigen stimulation. The receptors come from a human donor in good health (CMV status not recorded). Some clones in this sample may be carry-over from other donors' samples.

This clonotype was detected ten times or more. The chain recombines TRBV11-2 with TRBJ1-2; tentatively, D is TRBD1 (6 bases). This CDR3 comprises 14 residues. V was cut by 5 bases and J by 5 bases, with 15 bases left in between. Looked up from germline, CDR1 is SGHAT and CDR2 is FQNNGV. The CDR3 region is CASSRNREGYGYTF. The CDR3 DNA follows: TGTGCCAGCAGCCGGAACAGGGAAGGTTATGGCTACACCTTC.

This clonotype occurred a few times. V is TRBV29-1 and J is TRBJ1-2; D gene unclear. The ends were cut back, 4 bases at V and 2 bases at J, with 14 bases in the middle. This CDR3 contains 14 residues. In germline, CDR1 is SQVTM, CDR2 ANQGSEA. CDR3 in DNA: TGCAGCGTTGCAGGCGGAGCAATAAACTATGGCTACACCTTC. It is translated as CSVAGGAINYGYTF.

In this sample, this clonotype turned up many times. The gene calls are TRBV7-2 and TRBJ2-1, with a weak D call TRBD1 (6 bases). CDR1 SGHTA and CDR2 FQGNSA come from the germline V gene. This CDR3 comprises 15 residues. V was cut by 7 bases and J by 2 bases, with 15 bases left in between. Here the CDR3 DNA reads TGTGCCAGCACCCCCCTCGGGACACCCTACAATGAGCAGTTCTTC. Encoded protein: CASTPLGTPYNEQFF.

This clonotype was seen ten or more times. The chain joins TRBV12-3 or TRBV12-4 to TRBJ2-3; 8 bases agree with TRBD1. The trim removed 5 bases at V and 2 bases at J, leaving 3 bases unmatched. The CDR3 contains 14 residues. Here the CDR3 reads CASSRTGPTDTQYF. The CDR3 DNA follows: TGTGCCAGCAGTCGGACAGGGCCCACAGATACGCAGTATTTT.

This clonotype appeared a few times. The CDR3 bases are TGTGCCAGTAGTATGGGGGTCTCCTACGAGCAGTACGTC. It codes for CASSMGVSYEQYV. The chain combines TRBV19 with TRBJ2-7, with D tentatively TRBD1 or TRBD2 (5 bases each). Germline CDR1 reads LNHDA; CDR2 reads SQIVND (reference sequence). The CDR3 runs to 13 residues. Trimming pared 3 bases from V and 0 bases from J, leaving 6 bases between.

This clonotype was seen only a few times. The CDR3 sequence is CAISEDGWGETQYF. In DNA form, the CDR3 reads TGTGCCATCAGTGAGGACGGGTGGGGGGAGACCCAGTACTTC. The chain uses TRBV10-3 and TRBJ2-5, with D perhaps matching TRBD1 or TRBD2 (5 bases each). The CDR3 contains 14 residues. V was shortened by 2 bases and J by 5 bases, with 12 bases between the two germline ends. Germline loops: CDR1 ENHRY, CDR2 SYGVKD.

This clonotype was recorded once. The rearrangement links TRBV2 to TRBJ2-5; 9 nucleotides line up with TRBD1. V dropped 4 bases and J dropped 4; count of bases not matched to a gene: 7. The germline gives CDR1 SNHLY, CDR2 FYNNEI. The CDR3 extends over 15 amino acids. The CDR3 sequence is CASSAGDRAAETQYF. The CDR3 DNA follows: TGTGCCAGCAGTGCCGGGGACAGGGCTGCAGAGACCCAGTACTTC.

This chain joins TRBV6-2 or TRBV6-3 and TRBJ1-2; 7 bases agree with TRBD1. This CDR3 contains 14 residues. The V gene's germline CDR1 is MNHEY and CDR2 SVGEGT. Trimming took 6 bases from V and 4 from J; bases not matched to a gene: 8. The CDR3 loop is CASRPGTVLYGYTF. The CDR3 nucleotides are TGTGCCAGCAGGCCTGGGACAGTGCTCTATGGCTACACCTTC.

This chain connects TRBV27 to TRBJ1-5; D is perhaps TRBD1 (5 bases). Germline CDR1 is MNHEY and CDR2 is SMNVEV (reference sequence). The CDR3 totals 15 residues. Trimming shortened V by 5 bases and J by 4 bases, and 15 bases separated the two germline ends. In nucleotides, the CDR3 is TGTGCCAGCAGTCGGACGGGGGAAAGAAATCAGCCCCAGCATTTT. It codes for CASSRTGERNQPQHF.

J is TRBJ2-2 and V is TRBV12-5; D may be TRBD1 or TRBD2 (5 bases each). V shed 5 bases and J shed 5 bases, with 15 bases lying between them. CDR3 length equals 15 residues. From germline, CDR1 is LGHNT and CDR2 FRNRAP. The CDR3 reads CASGVGDPGTGELFF. The CDR3 nucleotides are TGTGCTAGTGGTGTCGGGGATCCAGGGACCGGGGAGCTGTTTTTT.

This chain uses TRBV18 with TRBJ2-3; 7 bases line up with TRBD1. The CDR3 consists of 16 residues. Germline V CDR1 and CDR2: KGHSH, LQKENI. V lost 6 bases to trimming and J lost 0 bases; unmatched junction nucleotides: 9. In DNA, the CDR3 is TGTGCCAGCTCGGAGACCCGGGACAGCAGCACAGATACGCAGTATTTT. Amino acids: CASSETRDSSTDTQYF.

This chain joins TRBV5-1 and TRBJ1-1, with D maybe TRBD1 (5 bases). This CDR3 region has 13 residues. Germline V CDR1 and CDR2: SGHRS, YFSETQ. Trimming removed 3 bases from V and 5 bases from J, with 11 bases in between. CDR3 bases: TGCGCCAGCAGCTCGGGGGACGGAACTGAAGCTTTCTTT. Translation: CASSSGDGTEAFF. The entire variable domain, with the rest obtained from reference TRBV5-1 and TRBJ1-1, is as follows: KAGVTQTPRYLIKTRGQQVTLSCSPISGHRSVSWYQQTPGQGLQFLFEYFSETQRNKGNFPGRFSGRQFSNSRSEMNVSTLELGDSALYLCASSSGDGTEAFFGQGTRLTVV.

The J gene is TRBJ2-1, the V gene TRBV2; 12 bases line up with TRBD2. From germline, CDR1 is SNHLY and CDR2 FYNNEI. The CDR3 covers 15 residues. The V and J ends lost 8 bases and 3 bases, in that order; junction bases with no gene match: 5. This chain's CDR3 is CASGLAGGIYNEQFF. The CDR3, as DNA: TGTGCCAGCGGGCTAGCGGGGGGGATCTACAATGAGCAGTTCTTC.

The chain uses TRBV20-1 and TRBJ2-3, with D maybe TRBD2 (5 bases). V dropped 4 bases and J dropped 2 bases, with 16 bases sitting between them. The CDR3 is made up of 15 amino acids. Germline CDR1 DFQATT, CDR2 SNEGSKA (reference sequence). This chain's CDR3 is CSATGLDTHTDTQYF. DNA of the CDR3: TGCAGTGCTACAGGACTCGACACACACACAGATACGCAGTATTTT.

This clonotype was counted only a few times. This rearrangement joins TRBV4-2 to TRBJ1-1, with 9 bases aligning to TRBD1. The V gene end was trimmed by 2 bases and the J gene end by 1 base; junction bases not matched to a gene: 2. Germline loops: CDR1 LGHNA, CDR2 YNFKEQ. The CDR3 is 15 amino acids. The CDR3 bases are TGTGCCAGCAGCCAAAAGACAGGGGGGAACACTGAAGCTTTCTTT. Translation gives CASSQKTGGNTEAFF.

The chain is built from TRBV6-5 and TRBJ1-1; D is possibly TRBD1 (6 bases). Germline assignment: CDR1 MNHEY and CDR2 SVGAGI. This CDR3 spans 12 amino acids. Trimming removed 10 bases at V and 1 base at J, with 10 bases between. For the CDR3, the DNA is TGTGCCACCCACAGGGCGAACACTGAAGCTTTCTTT. This gives the protein CATHRANTEAFF.

The V gene is TRBV28, the J gene TRBJ2-2, with D perhaps given as TRBD1 or TRBD2 (6 bases each). Trimming stripped 3 bases from V and 2 bases from J, with 13 bases between. This CDR3 comprises 16 residues. CDR1 and CDR2 from the germline V gene are MDHEN and SYDVKM. CDR3 amino acids: CASSFSGASNTGELFF. CDR3 coding DNA: TGTGCCAGCAGTTTTTCGGGGGCAAGTAACACCGGGGAGCTGTTTTTT.

V and J are TRBV13 and TRBJ2-1; 11 positions match TRBD2. This CDR3 spans 16 amino acids. Germline V gene lookup returns CDR1 PRHDT and CDR2 FYEKMQ (reference sequence). Trimming removed 5 bases from V and 7 bases from J; junction bases left unmatched: 10. CDR3 nucleotides: TGTGCCAGCAGCCTGACACTAGCGGGGGATTTAAATGAGCAGTTCTTC. It encodes CASSLTLAGDLNEQFF. Looking up the rest from reference TRBV13 and TRBJ2-1 gives the full variable domain: AAGVIQSPRHLIKEKRETATLKCYPIPRHDTVYWYQQGPGQDPQFLISFYEKMQSDKGSIPDRFSAQQFSDYHSELNMSSLELGDSALYFCASSLTLAGDLNEQFFGPGTRLTVL.

In its sample, this clonotype was seen a few times. V and J are TRBV6-1 and TRBJ2-1, with D perhaps matching TRBD1 (6 bases). This CDR3 is 17 amino acids long. The V and J ends lost 3 bases and 2 bases respectively, with 17 bases between them. In germline, CDR1 is MNHNS, CDR2 SASEGT. The CDR3 reads CASSDGTLSFTYNEQFF. The CDR3 bases are TGTGCCAGCAGTGACGGGACACTTTCCTTTACCTACAATGAGCAGTTCTTC.

DNA of the CDR3: TGTGCCAGCAGCTTACCAGGGAACTCCTTATGGGATGGCTACACCTTC. Translating it yields CASSLPGNSLWDGYTF. The V and J genes are TRBV11-2 and TRBJ1-2, with D possibly being TRBD1 (5 bases). Germline lookup yields CDR1 SGHAT and CDR2 FQNNGV. The CDR3 is made up of 16 amino acids. V was pared by 2 bases and J by 6 bases, with 19 bases between.

The chain carries TRBV9 and TRBJ1-2; no firm D call. The length of the CDR3 is 12 residues. The V end lost 0 bases, the J end lost 5 bases, and 5 bases lay between the germline ends. Germline loops: CDR1 SGDLS, CDR2 YYNGEE. The CDR3 is CASSVDRYGYTF. The DNA of the CDR3 is TGTGCCAGCAGCGTAGATCGTTATGGCTACACCTTC.